This TCR beta chain was obtained from a study of shared clonotypes between healthy human individuals. Study-level findings and limits: Relative to their counterparts shared across all four donors, non-shared clonotypes exhibited diminished generation probabilities. Sequencing depth was expected to influence donor clonotype sharing. Rarefaction indicated that sorted-subset sequencing remained incomplete although depth was large.

Looked up from germline, CDR1 is MDHEN and CDR2 is SYDVKM. This CDR3 is 12 amino acids long. The V and J ends lost 2 bases and 14 bases respectively, with 15 bases between them. Concerning this clone: No antigen is known for it.

Sequencing used immunoSEQ multiplex PCR; TCRdb keeps in-frame clones, though not all of them. The table includes roughly 1.5 million clones, 98% detected once. The genes are TRBV28 and TRBJ1-2; D is uncertain. The sample taken for sequencing was naive CD4+ T cells sorted from blood. Subset here: CD45RA+ positively selected. The sequence came from a man younger than 45 in good health. CDR3 DNA: TGTGCCAGCAGTTTAACCCCGACGGCTGAGACCTTC. Protein: CASSLTPTAETF.